This is a list of T cell receptor beta chains from one sample in a study of metastatic and nonmetastatic thyroid tumors. TCRdb re-clonotyped the PCR reads via MiXCR. The sample gives over 70,000 clones, roughly 18% of which show up once; around 13% is in the top ten. Sequencing used blood. These receptors all stem from a female donor with papillary thyroid cancer or a benign thyroid nodule (not recorded which). Some clones in this sample may be carry-over from other donors' samples. Both conserved end residues are part of each CDR3. The D gene is left open where the match is weak. Rows give clone size only sometimes, using once, few, many, or a class for an expanded clone.

size: few
length: 14
D: .
J: TRBJ1-6
V: TRBV6-1
CDR3: CASRTPGYNSPLHF
DNA: TGTGCCAGCAGAACGCCCGGATACAATTCACCCCTCCACTTT

size: many
length: 16
D: .
J: TRBJ2-1
V: TRBV6-1
CDR3: CASSARTPKNYNEQFF
DNA: TGTGCCAGCAGTGCCCGGACACCGAAAAATTACAATGAGCAGTTCTTC

size: many
length: 16
D: .
J: TRBJ1-1
V: TRBV4-1
CDR3: CASSQVQGTRGTEAFF
DNA: TGCGCCAGCAGCCAAGTGCAGGGGACAAGAGGCACTGAAGCTTTCTTT

size: many
length: 13
D: .
J: TRBJ1-1
V: TRBV11-3
CDR3: CASRPGSDTEAFF
DNA: TGTGCCAGCAGGCCGGGATCCGACACTGAAGCTTTCTTT

size: many
length: 14
D: TRBD1
J: TRBJ2-7
V: TRBV27
CDR3: CASSSGTGGNEQYF
DNA: TGTGCCAGCAGTTCCGGGACAGGGGGGAACGAGCAGTACTTC

size: many
length: 13
D: TRBD1
J: TRBJ1-1
V: TRBV30
CDR3: CAWSTTGGTEAFF
DNA: TGTGCCTGGAGCACGACAGGGGGCACTGAAGCTTTCTTT

size: .
length: 13
D: .
J: TRBJ1-1
V: TRBV10-3
CDR3: CVIRGVSNTEAFF
DNA: TGTGTCATCAGAGGAGTGAGTAACACTGAAGCTTTCTTT

size: once
length: 18
D: .
J: TRBJ2-1
V: TRBV2
CDR3: CASSEARVWVKVLDEQFF
DNA: TGTGCCAGCAGTGAAGCACGGGTTTGGGTTAAAGTATTGGATGAGCAGTTCTTC

size: few
length: 14
D: TRBD1
J: TRBJ2-1
V: TRBV10-3
CDR3: CVTTGTGGHNEQFF
DNA: TGTGTCACTACCGGGACAGGGGGCCACAATGAGCAGTTCTTC

size: many
length: 14
D: .
J: TRBJ2-3
V: TRBV20-1
CDR3: CSARSPGTPDTQYF
DNA: TGCAGTGCTAGGTCCCCCGGGACTCCAGATACGCAGTATTTT

size: many
length: 13
D: .
J: TRBJ2-3
V: TRBV11-1
CDR3: CASRKDSRDTQYF
DNA: TGTGCCAGCAGAAAGGACAGTAGAGATACGCAGTATTTT

size: many
length: 15
D: TRBD2
J: TRBJ2-1
V: TRBV20-1
CDR3: CSALGHEREWGEQFF
DNA: TGCAGTGCTTTGGGGCACGAGCGGGAGTGGGGTGAGCAGTTCTTC

size: many
length: 15
D: TRBD1
J: TRBJ1-5
V: TRBV19
CDR3: CASSFDRESNQPQHF
DNA: TGTGCCAGTAGTTTCGACAGGGAGAGCAATCAGCCCCAGCATTTT

size: .
length: 15
D: TRBD1
J: TRBJ1-5
V: TRBV20-1
CDR3: CSAPGQGNSNQPQHF
DNA: TGCAGTGCTCCGGGACAGGGAAATAGCAATCAGCCCCAGCATTTT